The rows below give T cell receptor beta chains drawn from one sample of a study of shared clonotypes between healthy human individuals. Here immunoSEQ multiplex PCR was the method, and the copy in TCRdb shows in-frame clones only, minus some. The repertoire includes roughly 2.5 million clones, just over 90% of them detected once, and roughly 0.14% sits in the top ten. The sample taken for sequencing was naive CD4+ T cells sorted from blood. The receptor source for this set is a man between 18 and 35 years old in good health. Both conserved end residues are trimmed from each CDR3.

v_call: TRBV25-1; j_call: TRBJ2-5; cdr3_aa: ASRASRQEAGEETQY
v_call: TRBV2; j_call: TRBJ2-1; cdr3_aa: ASSEAWNEQF
v_call: TRBV4-1; j_call: TRBJ2-7; cdr3_aa: ASSTRDHSYEQY
v_call: TRBV9; j_call: TRBJ2-2; cdr3_aa: ASSVGSGDASNTGELF
v_call: TRBV11-2; j_call: TRBJ2-3; cdr3_aa: ASSPRLGTSGTDTQY
v_call: TRBV10-2; j_call: TRBJ1-1; cdr3_aa: ASIKNSETEAF
v_call: TRBV5-1; j_call: TRBJ2-2; cdr3_aa: ASSLEGLAGNTGELF
v_call: TRBV2; j_call: TRBJ1-1; cdr3_aa: ASREPGPTNTEAF
v_call: TRBV28; j_call: TRBJ1-2; cdr3_aa: ASSFGQGTIGGYT
v_call: TRBV7-3; j_call: TRBJ1-2; cdr3_aa: ASSTQLQTLLRDPGYT
v_call: TRBV10-3; j_call: TRBJ2-4; cdr3_aa: AISADRSKNIQY
v_call: TRBV25-1; j_call: TRBJ2-7; cdr3_aa: ASSDAGFYEQY
v_call: TRBV19; j_call: TRBJ2-1; cdr3_aa: ASKETSGPYNEQF
v_call: TRBV4-3; j_call: TRBJ2-6; cdr3_aa: ASSQDLVAGGSGANVLT
v_call: TRBV7-7; j_call: TRBJ2-1; cdr3_aa: ASSPLAAPYNEQF
v_call: TRBV7-2; j_call: TRBJ1-3; cdr3_aa: ASSLVEAPGNTIY
v_call: TRBV7-9; j_call: TRBJ2-7; cdr3_aa: ASSFQGGEQY
v_call: TRBV28; j_call: TRBJ2-5; cdr3_aa: ASSSRGETQY
v_call: TRBV25-1; j_call: TRBJ2-5; cdr3_aa: ASSAVTQETQY
v_call: TRBV15; j_call: TRBJ2-7; cdr3_aa: ATSPGHPIYEQY
v_call: TRBV18; j_call: TRBJ1-1; cdr3_aa: ASSTQGGNTEAF
v_call: TRBV6-6; j_call: TRBJ1-1; cdr3_aa: ASSYSRGNTEAF
v_call: TRBV18; j_call: TRBJ1-1; cdr3_aa: ASSPPGVTEAF
v_call: TRBV19; j_call: TRBJ1-3; cdr3_aa: ASKREGTKASGNTIY
v_call: TRBV19; j_call: TRBJ1-5; cdr3_aa: ASSIRSHQPQH
v_call: TRBV7-2; j_call: TRBJ1-4; cdr3_aa: ASSFIRGLTNEKLF
v_call: TRBV6-6; j_call: TRBJ2-1; cdr3_aa: ASRTGTSGFTEQF
v_call: TRBV4-3; j_call: TRBJ2-7; cdr3_aa: ASSQDLATTYEQY
v_call: TRBV5-1; j_call: TRBJ1-2; cdr3_aa: ASSYRGEAGYT
v_call: TRBV18; j_call: TRBJ2-2; cdr3_aa: ASSPPGRAGDTGELF
v_call: TRBV5-4; j_call: TRBJ2-7; cdr3_aa: ASSGVGKSYEQY
v_call: TRBV5-1; j_call: TRBJ1-1; cdr3_aa: ASSQGTATEAF
v_call: TRBV5-4; j_call: TRBJ2-5; cdr3_aa: ASSRVPKETQY
v_call: TRBV19; j_call: TRBJ1-5; cdr3_aa: ASSGKGGGNQPQH
v_call: TRBV6-6; j_call: TRBJ2-3; cdr3_aa: ASSTSGGAGTDTQY
v_call: TRBV2; j_call: TRBJ2-1; cdr3_aa: ASSAPTGSTFGRYNEQF
v_call: TRBV5-1; j_call: TRBJ2-3; cdr3_aa: ASSSTGAVTSTDTQY
v_call: TRBV19; j_call: TRBJ1-2; cdr3_aa: ASSSSLGYGYT
v_call: TRBV5-1; j_call: NA; cdr3_aa: ASSPGTGGHEQY
v_call: TRBV4-1; j_call: TRBJ2-5; cdr3_aa: ASSNLGQGKETQY
v_call: TRBV19; j_call: TRBJ2-6; cdr3_aa: ASSIPNEPSGANVLT
v_call: TRBV28; j_call: TRBJ2-2; cdr3_aa: ASLDRHTGELF
v_call: TRBV20-1; j_call: TRBJ2-4; cdr3_aa: SAPLGNIQY
v_call: TRBV9; j_call: TRBJ1-2; cdr3_aa: ASSGNRDPGGYT
v_call: TRBV30; j_call: TRBJ1-6; cdr3_aa: AWIRDRGSPLH
v_call: TRBV6-5; j_call: TRBJ2-1; cdr3_aa: ASSPGQGTVNEQF
v_call: TRBV6-4; j_call: TRBJ1-2; cdr3_aa: ASSEGGGGYGYT
v_call: TRBV5-1; j_call: TRBJ2-1; cdr3_aa: ASSLGYRTGSYNEQF